This is a list of T cell receptor beta chains from one sample in a study of T cells in Graves' hyperthyroidism and ophthalmopathy. MiXCR, run by TCRdb on the multiplex PCR reads, gives a single entry per CDR3 protein. The sample has a few hundred thousand distinct CDR3 sequences, about a fifth seen once; the top ten hold about 3.5%. Sequencing used blood. The receptors were gathered from a woman between 18 and 29 years old with Graves' hyperthyroidism. CDR3s include the opening cysteine and the closing phenylalanine or tryptophan. The D gene is left open where the match is weak. Part of the rows lack a size; the others show once, few, many or a class for expanded clones.

v_call: TRBV4-1
j_call: TRBJ2-3
d_call: -
clone_size: -
cdr3_aa: CASSQAPLGPDTQYF
cdr3_nt: TGCGCCAGCAGCCAAGCACCACTCGGGCCCGATACGCAGTATTTT

v_call: TRBV12-3/TRBV12-4
j_call: TRBJ2-7
d_call: TRBD2
clone_size: many
cdr3_aa: CASSLPPGGLLYF
cdr3_nt: TGTGCCAGCAGTCTCCCGCCGGGGGGTCTTCTGTACTTC

v_call: TRBV12-3/TRBV12-4
j_call: TRBJ1-1
d_call: -
clone_size: many
cdr3_aa: CASSFMVTGKAFF
cdr3_nt: TGTGCCAGCAGTTTCATGGTTACAGGGAAAGCTTTCTTT

v_call: TRBV6-1
j_call: TRBJ1-1
d_call: -
clone_size: many
cdr3_aa: CASSDRGGSTEAFF
cdr3_nt: TGTGCCAGCAGTGATCGGGGGGGAAGCACTGAAGCTTTCTTT

v_call: TRBV28
j_call: TRBJ1-5
d_call: -
clone_size: many
cdr3_aa: CASSLSPNQPQHF
cdr3_nt: TGTGCCAGCAGTTTAAGCCCCAATCAGCCCCAGCATTTT

v_call: TRBV7-9
j_call: TRBJ2-5
d_call: -
clone_size: few
cdr3_aa: CASSPGHRGTQYF
cdr3_nt: TGTGCCAGCAGCCCCGGACACCGAGGGACCCAGTACTTC

v_call: TRBV7-3
j_call: TRBJ2-7
d_call: -
clone_size: many
cdr3_aa: CASSLNPGWYEQYF
cdr3_nt: TGTGCCAGCAGCTTAAACCCAGGGTGGTACGAGCAGTACTTC

v_call: TRBV18
j_call: TRBJ1-1
d_call: -
clone_size: many
cdr3_aa: CASSPGVNTEAFF
cdr3_nt: TGTGCCAGCAGTCCGGGGGTGAACACTGAAGCTTTCTTT

v_call: TRBV4-2
j_call: TRBJ2-7
d_call: -
clone_size: many
cdr3_aa: CASSQDLGTETYEQYF
cdr3_nt: TGTGCCAGCAGCCAAGACCTGGGGACGGAGACCTACGAGCAGTACTTC

v_call: TRBV20-1
j_call: TRBJ1-1
d_call: -
clone_size: many
cdr3_aa: CSAVESGSEAFF
cdr3_nt: TGCAGTGCTGTGGAATCGGGCTCTGAAGCTTTCTTT

v_call: TRBV20-1
j_call: TRBJ2-5
d_call: -
clone_size: many
cdr3_aa: CSAYKETQYF
cdr3_nt: TGCAGTGCTTATAAAGAGACCCAGTACTTC

v_call: TRBV6-2/TRBV6-3
j_call: TRBJ2-1
d_call: TRBD2
clone_size: few
cdr3_aa: CASSWTSGGANEQFF
cdr3_nt: TGTGCCAGCAGTTGGACTAGCGGGGGGGCCAATGAGCAGTTCTTC

v_call: TRBV9
j_call: TRBJ1-2
d_call: TRBD1
clone_size: many
cdr3_aa: CASSAGTGQGYTF
cdr3_nt: TGTGCCAGCAGCGCGGGGACAGGGCAAGGCTACACCTTC

v_call: TRBV12-3/TRBV12-4
j_call: TRBJ1-5
d_call: -
clone_size: many
cdr3_aa: CASTHGRQPQHF
cdr3_nt: TGTGCCAGCACCCATGGTAGGCAGCCCCAGCATTTT

v_call: TRBV7-6
j_call: TRBJ2-2
d_call: -
clone_size: many
cdr3_aa: CASSLVHHTGELFF
cdr3_nt: TGTGCCAGCAGCTTAGTTCACCACACCGGGGAGCTGTTTTTT

v_call: TRBV4-1
j_call: TRBJ2-5
d_call: -
clone_size: many
cdr3_aa: CASSVIGTQGTQYF
cdr3_nt: TGCGCCAGCAGCGTAATCGGGACACAAGGGACCCAGTACTTC

v_call: TRBV30
j_call: TRBJ1-1
d_call: -
clone_size: many
cdr3_aa: CARAGVGNTEAFF
cdr3_nt: TGTGCCAGAGCAGGGGTGGGGAACACTGAAGCTTTCTTT

v_call: TRBV12-3/TRBV12-4
j_call: TRBJ2-5
d_call: -
clone_size: -
cdr3_aa: CASSSTRDSQTQETQYF
cdr3_nt: TGTGCCAGCAGTTCGACTCGGGATAGCCAGACCCAAGAGACCCAGTACTTC

v_call: TRBV20-1
j_call: TRBJ1-1
d_call: TRBD1
clone_size: many
cdr3_aa: CSAKTGGVEAFF
cdr3_nt: TGCAGTGCCAAGACAGGGGGGGTTGAAGCTTTCTTT

v_call: TRBV28
j_call: TRBJ2-1
d_call: -
clone_size: few
cdr3_aa: CASSPLLVGREYEQFF
cdr3_nt: TGTGCCAGCAGTCCGCTGTTGGTCGGCCGTGAGTATGAGCAGTTCTTC

v_call: TRBV20-1
j_call: TRBJ2-7
d_call: -
clone_size: many
cdr3_aa: CSARDPTGEQYF
cdr3_nt: TGCAGTGCTAGAGATCCCACAGGCGAGCAGTACTTC

v_call: TRBV18
j_call: TRBJ1-1
d_call: TRBD1
clone_size: many
cdr3_aa: CASSPKRTGESEAFF
cdr3_nt: TGTGCCAGCTCACCAAAGCGGACAGGTGAGAGTGAAGCTTTCTTT

v_call: TRBV20-1
j_call: TRBJ1-2
d_call: -
clone_size: many
cdr3_aa: CSAETGTANYGYTF
cdr3_nt: TGCAGTGCTGAAACCGGGACGGCGAACTATGGCTACACCTTC

v_call: TRBV6-5
j_call: TRBJ1-5
d_call: TRBD1
clone_size: many
cdr3_aa: CASSYLPGGGQPQHF
cdr3_nt: TGTGCCAGCAGTTACCTGCCAGGGGGTGGTCAGCCCCAGCATTTT

v_call: TRBV27
j_call: TRBJ1-2
d_call: TRBD1
clone_size: once
cdr3_aa: CASRGTGAYGYTF
cdr3_nt: TGTGCCAGCAGAGGGACAGGAGCTTATGGCTACACCTTC

v_call: TRBV7-9
j_call: TRBJ1-3
d_call: -
clone_size: many
cdr3_aa: CASCTGPRNTIYF
cdr3_nt: TGTGCCAGCTGTACAGGGCCCAGAAACACCATATATTTT

v_call: TRBV5-4
j_call: TRBJ2-7
d_call: TRBD2
clone_size: -
cdr3_aa: CASSRILAGGGEQYF
cdr3_nt: TGTGCCAGCAGCCGAATCCTAGCGGGGGGCGGCGAGCAGTACTTC

v_call: TRBV7-6
j_call: TRBJ2-3
d_call: TRBD1
clone_size: many
cdr3_aa: CASSLQGGTDTQYF
cdr3_nt: TGTGCCAGCAGTTTACAGGGGGGCACAGATACGCAGTATTTT

v_call: TRBV6-1
j_call: TRBJ2-1
d_call: TRBD2
clone_size: many
cdr3_aa: CASRNGRGGIYNEQFF
cdr3_nt: TGTGCCAGCAGGAACGGGCGGGGGGGGATCTACAATGAGCAGTTCTTC

v_call: TRBV9
j_call: TRBJ1-6
d_call: TRBD1
clone_size: many
cdr3_aa: CASSGGVGTGFSPLHF
cdr3_nt: TGTGCCAGCAGCGGTGGGGTCGGGACAGGGTTTTCACCCCTCCACTTT

v_call: TRBV27
j_call: TRBJ2-7
d_call: TRBD2
clone_size: few
cdr3_aa: CASSFSAGDAAYEQYF
cdr3_nt: TGTGCCAGCAGTTTTTCAGCGGGGGACGCCGCCTACGAGCAGTACTTC

v_call: TRBV6-1
j_call: TRBJ1-2
d_call: TRBD1
clone_size: many
cdr3_aa: CATRTGHGYTF
cdr3_nt: TGTGCCACCAGGACAGGGCATGGCTACACCTTC

v_call: TRBV6-5
j_call: TRBJ2-5
d_call: TRBD1
clone_size: -
cdr3_aa: CASSYSDRGRETQYF
cdr3_nt: TGTGCCAGCAGTTACTCGGACAGGGGGCGGGAGACCCAGTACTTC

v_call: TRBV30
j_call: TRBJ2-7
d_call: -
clone_size: many
cdr3_aa: CAWSAKGPAPYEQYF
cdr3_nt: TGTGCCTGGAGTGCAAAGGGCCCAGCGCCCTACGAGCAGTACTTC

v_call: TRBV7-9
j_call: TRBJ1-2
d_call: -
clone_size: many
cdr3_aa: CASSFNTGDGYTF
cdr3_nt: TGTGCCAGCAGCTTTAATACAGGCGACGGCTACACCTTC

v_call: TRBV6-5
j_call: TRBJ1-5
d_call: -
clone_size: -
cdr3_aa: CASSYSGREGQPQHF
cdr3_nt: TGTGCCAGCAGTTACTCGGGTAGGGAAGGTCAGCCCCAGCATTTT

v_call: TRBV30
j_call: TRBJ1-5
d_call: -
clone_size: many
cdr3_aa: CAWSVKGSQPQHF
cdr3_nt: TGTGCCTGGAGTGTTAAGGGAAGTCAGCCCCAGCATTTT

v_call: TRBV11-2
j_call: TRBJ2-7
d_call: TRBD1
clone_size: many
cdr3_aa: CASSSTKGQGYEQYF
cdr3_nt: TGTGCCAGCAGCTCCACAAAAGGACAGGGGTACGAGCAGTACTTC

v_call: TRBV4-2
j_call: TRBJ1-1
d_call: -
clone_size: many
cdr3_aa: CASGTLETEAFF
cdr3_nt: TGTGCCAGCGGAACGCTGGAGACTGAAGCTTTCTTT

v_call: TRBV24-1
j_call: TRBJ1-5
d_call: -
clone_size: many
cdr3_aa: CATCGGQPQHF
cdr3_nt: TGTGCCACCTGCGGAGGGCAGCCCCAGCATTTT

v_call: TRBV11-1
j_call: TRBJ1-2
d_call: -
clone_size: many
cdr3_aa: CASSSPFSTRGYGYTF
cdr3_nt: TGTGCCAGCAGCTCCCCTTTTTCGACGAGGGGCTATGGCTACACCTTC

v_call: TRBV7-2
j_call: TRBJ1-3
d_call: -
clone_size: -
cdr3_aa: CASSLAQGIGNTIYF
cdr3_nt: TGTGCCAGCAGCTTAGCGCAGGGGATCGGAAACACCATATATTTT

v_call: TRBV20-1
j_call: TRBJ2-5
d_call: TRBD2
clone_size: -
cdr3_aa: CSASRLAGNQETQYF
cdr3_nt: TGCAGTGCCTCCCGGCTAGCGGGGAACCAAGAGACCCAGTACTTC

v_call: TRBV6-1
j_call: TRBJ2-7
d_call: TRBD1
clone_size: -
cdr3_aa: CASSVRDRGGEQYF
cdr3_nt: TGTGCCAGCAGTGTCCGGGACAGGGGCGGCGAGCAGTACTTC

v_call: TRBV4-1
j_call: TRBJ1-1
d_call: -
clone_size: many
cdr3_aa: CASSHGRVSNTEAFF
cdr3_nt: TGCGCCAGCAGCCACGGGAGGGTTTCGAACACTGAAGCTTTCTTT

v_call: TRBV2
j_call: TRBJ2-5
d_call: -
clone_size: many
cdr3_aa: CASSEDSGETQYF
cdr3_nt: TGTGCCAGCAGTGAGGACAGCGGGGAGACCCAGTACTTC

v_call: TRBV12-3/TRBV12-4
j_call: TRBJ2-2
d_call: TRBD1
clone_size: -
cdr3_aa: CASSRRGLNTGELFF
cdr3_nt: TGTGCCAGCAGTCGCAGGGGGCTGAACACCGGGGAGCTGTTTTTT

v_call: TRBV6-5
j_call: TRBJ2-7
d_call: -
clone_size: many
cdr3_aa: CASSPSSEGWFEQYF
cdr3_nt: TGTGCCAGCAGCCCCTCGTCGGAAGGGTGGTTCGAGCAGTACTTC

v_call: TRBV4-2
j_call: TRBJ2-5
d_call: -
clone_size: many
cdr3_aa: CASSQDREGGETQYF
cdr3_nt: TGTGCCAGCAGCCAAGATCGGGAAGGGGGAGAGACCCAGTACTTC

v_call: TRBV6-5
j_call: TRBJ1-5
d_call: -
clone_size: many
cdr3_aa: CASSFVPINQPQHF
cdr3_nt: TGTGCCAGCAGTTTCGTGCCCATAAATCAGCCCCAGCATTTT

v_call: TRBV29-1
j_call: TRBJ1-2
d_call: TRBD1
clone_size: many
cdr3_aa: CSLGQGLGYTF
cdr3_nt: TGCAGCCTGGGACAGGGCCTAGGCTACACCTTC

v_call: TRBV20-1
j_call: TRBJ2-2
d_call: -
clone_size: -
cdr3_aa: CSARSPRLNTGELFF
cdr3_nt: TGCAGTGCTAGAAGTCCCAGGTTAAACACCGGGGAGCTGTTTTTT

v_call: TRBV5-1
j_call: TRBJ2-2
d_call: -
clone_size: -
cdr3_aa: CASSLQDAGELFF
cdr3_nt: TGCGCCAGCAGCTTACAGGATGCCGGGGAGCTGTTTTTT

v_call: TRBV29-1
j_call: TRBJ2-7
d_call: -
clone_size: many
cdr3_aa: CSVVVRGQTYEQYF
cdr3_nt: TGCAGCGTTGTTGTAAGAGGACAGACCTACGAGCAGTACTTC

v_call: TRBV6-2/TRBV6-3
j_call: TRBJ2-7
d_call: -
clone_size: many
cdr3_aa: CASIHPSPGANYEQYF
cdr3_nt: TGTGCCAGCATTCACCCCTCGCCTGGGGCTAACTACGAGCAGTACTTC

v_call: TRBV12-3/TRBV12-4
j_call: TRBJ2-7
d_call: -
clone_size: many
cdr3_aa: CASSLRRTYEQYF
cdr3_nt: TGTGCCAGCAGTTTAAGGAGAACCTACGAGCAGTACTTC

v_call: TRBV12-5
j_call: TRBJ2-5
d_call: -
clone_size: many
cdr3_aa: CASGLAGSILQETQYF
cdr3_nt: TGTGCTAGTGGTTTGGCAGGGTCAATCCTTCAAGAGACCCAGTACTTC